This passage covers 15 T cell receptor beta chains from one sample sequenced in a study of PD-1 blockade in classical Hodgkin lymphoma (TCRdb year 2020). The time point label here, explained by the study, means: cycle 1 day 1 (C1D1), immediately before nivolumab initiation. Every trial patient had relapsed after autologous stem cell transplantation, and cohorts A, B and C differed in prior brentuximab vedotin exposure. Libraries were built with the immunoSEQ multiplex PCR assay. Here the immuneACCESS table is served through TCRdb, limited to in-frame sequences with V and J called. Missing clones are a known gap in these copies; in checked studies unresolved V genes cover under half, and the rest lacks a known reason. The sample table shows 60,000 or so clones, and about nine tenths are seen once. The top ten constitute more than 7.5% of the sample. The sequencing used peripheral blood mononuclear cells (PBMCs), collected at baseline. Receptors originate from a human donor with classical Hodgkin lymphoma.

With respect to this clone: Within the sample, other DNA sequences also encode this same CDR3. The V call is TRBV18, the J call TRBJ2-3, with unresolved D. The CDR3 is 13 amino acids. Deletions cut 0 bases from V and 0 bases from J, with 1 base between. Per germline, CDR1 KGHSH and CDR2 LQKENI. The CDR3 DNA reads as TGTGCCAGCTCACCACCCAGCACAGATACGCAGTATTTT. This gives the protein CASSPPSTDTQYF.

The chain combines TRBV6-5 with TRBJ2-1; 8 bases are shared with TRBD2. This CDR3 region has 14 residues. Trimming at V came to 7 bases and at J to 6 bases, leaving 8 bases not matched to a gene. Germline V CDR1 and CDR2: MNHEY, SVGAGI. The CDR3: CASMLSGSVNEQFF. CDR3 DNA: TGTGCCAGCATGTTAAGCGGGAGTGTCAATGAGCAGTTCTTC.

The chain carries TRBV7-2 and TRBJ2-5, with D maybe TRBD1 (5 bases). The germline CDR1 and CDR2 sequences are SGHTA and FQGNSA. The CDR3 is 15 amino acids. The ends were cut back, 2 bases at V and 5 bases at J, with 15 bases in the middle. The CDR3: CASSLFQGSLETQYF. CDR3 bases: TGTGCCAGCAGCTTATTCCAGGGTTCTTTGGAGACCCAGTACTTC.

V gene TRBV9 combines with J gene TRBJ2-5; possibly TRBD2 for D (5 bases). Trimming took 4 bases from V and 1 from J, leaving 8 bases between them. The CDR3 spans 13 residues. Germline lookup yields CDR1 SGDLS and CDR2 YYNGEE. The DNA of the CDR3 is TGTGCCAGCAGCTCGGGAATCCAAGAGACCCAGTACTTC. It is translated as CASSSGIQETQYF. Full variable domain (missing parts from reference TRBV9 and TRBJ2-5): DSGVTQTPKHLITATGQRVTLRCSPRSGDLSVYWYQQSLDQGLQFLIQYYNGEERAKGNILERFSAQQFPDLHSELNLSSLELGDSALYFCASSSGIQETQYFGPGTRLLVL.

V gene TRBV7-6 combines with J gene TRBJ2-7; 14 nucleotides match TRBD2. From germline, CDR1 is SGHVS and CDR2 FNYEAQ. Trimming at V came to 4 bases and at J to 7 bases, leaving 9 bases not matched to a gene. There are 16 residues in the CDR3. The CDR3 loop is CASSSGTSGGLGEQYF. The DNA for the CDR3 is TGTGCCAGCAGCTCGGGGACTAGCGGGGGTCTCGGTGAGCAGTACTTC.

J is TRBJ2-3 and V is TRBV10-3; 12 bases are shared with TRBD2. The J segment lost 5 bases and the V segment lost 4 bases, leaving 10 bases of the junction unmatched. The CDR3 is 17 residues long. Germline V lookup: CDR1 ENHRY, CDR2 SYGVKD. CDR3 bases: TGTGCCATCAGTGCACGCTCTAGCGGGGGGGCCGGAGATACGCAGTATTTT. It translates to CAISARSSGGAGDTQYF.

The chain combines TRBV5-6 with TRBJ1-4; 11 nucleotides align to TRBD1. Germline lookup yields CDR1 SGHDT and CDR2 YYEEEE. This CDR3 region has 17 residues. V lost 5 bases to trimming and J lost 7 bases; unmatched junction nucleotides: 13. The CDR3 nucleotides are TGTGCCAGCAGTTCTGGACCCGGGACAGGGGGTCGTGAAAAACTGTTTTTT. Protein: CASSSGPGTGGREKLFF.

The chain combines TRBV5-1 with TRBJ2-6; tentative D call: TRBD1 (5 bases). The germline V and J ends were trimmed by 0 bases and 2 bases, with 9 bases remaining between them. Germline V CDR1 and CDR2: SGHRS, YFSETQ. The CDR3 spans 16 residues. The CDR3 DNA is TGCGCCAGCAGCTTGGAGGGGCCTACTGGGGCCAACGTCCTGACTTTC. It yields the protein CASSLEGPTGANVLTF.

The gene calls are TRBV4-1 and TRBJ2-7; 11 bases map to TRBD1. This CDR3 has 15 residues. CDR1 is MGHRA and CDR2 is YSYEKL in the germline V gene. The V gene end was trimmed by 2 bases and the J gene end by 5 bases; junction bases not matched to a gene: 5. The CDR3 sequence: CASSQIGQGADEQYF. In DNA, the CDR3 is TGCGCCAGCAGCCAAATCGGACAGGGGGCTGACGAGCAGTACTTC.

The gene calls are TRBV28 and TRBJ2-2; 8 nucleotides match TRBD1. Looked up from germline, CDR1 is MDHEN and CDR2 is SYDVKM. This CDR3 contains 15 residues. J was trimmed by 5 bases and V by 5 bases; bases with no gene match: 7. The CDR3 nucleotides are TGTGCCAGCAGTCGCCCGGACAGGGCGACCGGGGAGCTGTTTTTT. Protein product: CASSRPDRATGELFF.

The chain links TRBV5-4 to TRBJ2-7; 9 positions match TRBD1. The CDR3 extends over 18 amino acids. J gave up 0 bases and V 4 bases, and 14 bases lay outside the gene matches. CDR1 is SGHNT and CDR2 is YYREEE in the germline V gene (reference sequence). The CDR3 region is CASSLTPPAGQGSYEQYF. The CDR3 bases are TGTGCCAGCAGCCTCACCCCCCCCGCGGGACAGGGCTCCTACGAGCAGTACTTC.

This clone was observed a few times. The chain combines TRBV27 with TRBJ2-7, with a weak D call TRBD2 (5 bases). The CDR3 sequence is 13 residues long. The V and J ends lost 6 bases and 2 bases respectively, with 11 bases between them. CDR1 and CDR2 from the germline V gene are MNHEY and SMNVEV (reference sequence). Here the CDR3 DNA reads TGTGCCAGCAGGAGAGGACTTACCTACGAGCAGTACTTC. This translates into CASRRGLTYEQYF.

This clone was seen only once. The chain couples TRBV5-1 to TRBJ1-2; D unresolved. V shed 3 bases and J shed 8 bases, with 11 bases lying between them. The CDR3 is made up of 12 amino acids. Germline loops: CDR1 SGHRS, CDR2 YFSETQ. The chain's CDR3 is CASSSDHQGYTF. The CDR3 bases are TGCGCCAGCAGCTCAGACCACCAAGGCTACACCTTC.

About this clone: At the DNA level, this CDR3 is encoded by other sequences in the same sample as well. This sequence joins TRBV6-4 and TRBJ1-5; no reliable D call. Trimming removed 3 bases from V and 1 base from J, with 7 bases in between. There are 14 residues in the CDR3. CDR1 and CDR2 (germline): MRHNA, SNTAGT. The CDR3: CASSEGGSNQPQHF. CDR3 bases: TGTGCCAGCAGTGAAGGAGGGAGCAATCAGCCCCAGCATTTT.

This clone was seen a handful of times. This sequence joins TRBV5-1 and TRBJ2-7, with D unresolved. The CDR3 is 14 residues long. Germline V lookup: CDR1 SGHRS, CDR2 YFSETQ. Trimming shortened V by 4 bases and J by 0 bases, and 11 bases separated the two germline ends. Here the CDR3 DNA reads TGCGCCAGCAGCGCCCGGGTGAGCTCCTACGAGCAGTACTTC. This sequence encodes CASSARVSSYEQYF.